Here is one T cell receptor (beta chain) with its context. Its matching antigen is unknown. Germline V lookup: CDR1 SGHRS, CDR2 YFSETQ. The CDR3 has 14 residues. With V trimmed by 0 bases and J by 14 bases, 12 bases remained unmatched. The PCR ran on 60 Vbeta and 13 Jbeta primers. Here immunoSEQ multiplex PCR was the method, and the copy in TCRdb shows in-frame clones only, minus some. The data show approximately 150,000 clones, 78% seen once. The source of the sample is a study of cytomegalovirus exposure and HLA in healthy donors. Study results and caveats: In a later analysis, a genetic analysis reported fewer productive-TCR N-insertions in an Asian-associated ancestry cluster than the cohort average. Confirmation was obtained in vitro that a few CMV-associated chains are specific for CMV antigens.

Sequenced material: PBMCs. The receptor comes from a female donor in good health and CMV-seronegative. The gene calls are TRBV5-1 and TRBJ2-3; 7 nucleotides align to TRBD2. This CDR3 reads CASSLEGGSRSAYF. CDR3 DNA: TGCGCCAGCAGCTTGGAGGGCGGGAGTCGTTCGGCGTATTTT.